This TCR beta chain originates from a study of response to subunit inactivated influenza vaccine. Using its own MiXCR run on the RT-PCR reads, TCRdb lists one record per CDR3 protein. The table includes 650,000 to 800,000 distinct CDR3 sequences, around 14% detected once. The CDR3 has 16 residues. After removal of 5 bases from V and 2 bases from J, the junction contained 10 bases not matched to a gene. Germline CDR1 reads SEHNR; CDR2 reads FQNEAQ (reference sequence). The study, taken as a whole, reports: Each seasonal flu vaccination may recruit only limited new T cells, authors suggested.

Worth noting for this clonotype: The antigen is undetermined.

The sample in question was PBMCs from blood, obtained approximately 15 days before vaccination. This rearrangement joins TRBV7-9 to TRBJ2-5; 8 positions agree with TRBD1. This sequence originates from a man aged 50 to 59 who received an inactivated influenza vaccine. As DNA, the CDR3 is TGTGCCAGCAGCCAAAGTTCACAGGGGGTACAAGAGACCCAGTACTTC. It is translated as CASSQSSQGVQETQYF.